The 21 T cell receptor beta chains below were found in one sample sequenced in a study of blood T cell repertoires in COVID-19. The method was immunoSEQ multiplex PCR; TCRdb's version includes in-frame clones alone and lacks a portion of them. The sample holds approximately 98,000 clones; 81% are singletons and the top ten take approximately 12%. The sequenced sample consisted of peripheral blood. The origin of the receptors is a woman of 80 years or more with acute or convalescent COVID-19.

The chain joins TRBV6-1 to TRBJ1-4; TRBD1 matches at 7 bases. Germline V lookup: CDR1 MNHNS, CDR2 SASEGT. This CDR3 comprises 15 residues. The ends lost 1 base at V and 8 bases at J; junction bases unmatched: 7. CDR3 DNA: TGTGCCAGCAGTGAAGGGACAACCAGGGGGGAAAAACTGTTTTTT. Translation gives CASSEGTTRGEKLFF.

This clone was seen a few times. This chain joins TRBV2 and TRBJ1-2; 8 nucleotides agree with TRBD1. V was pared by 5 bases and J by 11 bases, with 10 bases of the junction left unmatched. This CDR3 region has 13 residues. Germline V CDR1 and CDR2: SNHLY, FYNNEI. The CDR3 here is CASSTGTGRGYTF. CDR3 coding DNA: TGTGCCAGCAGTACCGGGACAGGACGCGGGTACACCTTC.

This chain connects TRBV28 to TRBJ2-1; possibly TRBD2 for D (6 bases). The CDR3 is made up of 15 amino acids. Trimming removed 3 bases from V and 2 bases from J, with 11 bases in between. The germline CDR1 and CDR2 sequences are MDHEN and SYDVKM. For the CDR3, the DNA is TGTGCCAGCAGTTTTGCGGGGATAACCTACAATGAGCAGTTCTTC. It is translated as CASSFAGITYNEQFF.

The gene calls are TRBV9 and TRBJ1-4; a weak D match, TRBD1 (6 bases). Trimming stripped 3 bases from V and 3 bases from J, with 12 bases between. The CDR3 runs to 15 residues. The germline V gene encodes CDR1 SGDLS and CDR2 YYNGEE. CDR3 sequence (DNA): TGTGCCAGCAGCGGAGACGACAGGTCTAATGAAAAACTGTTTTTT. Amino acids: CASSGDDRSNEKLFF.

The chain employs TRBV2 and TRBJ2-2; D is possibly TRBD2 (6 bases). From germline, CDR1 is SNHLY and CDR2 FYNNEI. Between the trimmed V and J ends, which lost 7 bases and 8 bases, there was a span of 14 bases. The CDR3 length is 13 residues. CDR3 coding DNA: TGTGCCAGCAAGTCGGGGGAGGTAGGGGAGCTGTTTTTT. This codes for CASKSGEVGELFF.

V and J are TRBV5-4 and TRBJ2-1; D is perhaps TRBD2 (5 bases). The CDR3 spans 16 residues. CDR1 is SGHNT, CDR2 YYREEE, per germline (reference sequence). Trimming took off 3 bases at V and 7 bases at J, with 20 bases between the two ends. The CDR3 sequence is CASSSPGPRTGNEQFF. The CDR3 region has the DNA TGTGCCAGCAGCTCACCGGGCCCAAGGACGGGGAATGAGCAGTTCTTC.

The chain recombines TRBV29-1 with TRBJ2-7; D not resolved. This CDR3 spans 11 amino acids. V gave up 0 bases and J gave up 6 bases, with 6 bases separating them. CDR1 SQVTM and CDR2 ANQGSEA come from the germline V gene. CDR3 region: CSVEDGREQYF. The CDR3 DNA is TGCAGCGTTGAAGATGGCCGCGAGCAGTACTTC.

This chain links TRBV10-3 with TRBJ2-3; a possible D gene is TRBD2 (6 bases). CDR1 and CDR2 from the germline V gene are ENHRY and SYGVKD. The CDR3 spans 16 residues. Trimming removed 5 bases at V and 0 bases at J, with 15 bases between. DNA of the CDR3: TGTGCCATCAGTATGATAGGGCGGGGTAGCACAGATACGCAGTATTTT. Protein sequence: CAISMIGRGSTDTQYF.

The J gene is TRBJ2-5, the V gene TRBV18, with D possibly TRBD1 on 6 matching bases. Deletions cut 5 bases from V and 5 bases from J, with 12 bases between. Per the germline V gene, CDR1 is KGHSH and CDR2 is LQKENI. The CDR3 is 13 amino acids. CDR3 nucleotides: TGTGCCAGCTCATCCAGGGGTTCGGAGACCCAGTACTTC. Its translation is CASSSRGSETQYF.

V and J are TRBV11-2 and TRBJ2-3; 14 bases line up with TRBD2. The V segment lost 3 bases and the J segment 5 bases; nucleotides outside the gene matches: 1. Germline lookup yields CDR1 SGHAT and CDR2 FQNNGV. This CDR3 region has 15 residues. As DNA, the CDR3 is TGTGCCAGCAGCTTCGGACTAGCGGGGGGAGATACGCAGTATTTT. This translates into CASSFGLAGGDTQYF.

The chain carries TRBV28 and TRBJ2-7, with D possibly being TRBD2 (6 bases). The V gene's germline CDR1 is MDHEN and CDR2 SYDVKM. V dropped 7 bases and J dropped 2 bases, with 18 bases sitting between them. The CDR3 is 15 amino acids. In DNA, the CDR3 is TGTGCCAGCACAGCTGCTGGGGGGTCCACCTACGAGCAGTACGTC. It codes for CASTAAGGSTYEQYV.

This clone was seen only a few times. The genes are TRBV7-2 and TRBJ2-1, with 9 bases aligning to TRBD2. Germline-derived CDR1 and CDR2 are SGHTA and FQGNSA. The CDR3 loop spans 15 amino acids. J gave up 8 bases and V 1 base, and 6 bases lay outside the gene matches. CDR3 nucleotides: TGTGCCAGCAGCTTAGGTGGCGGGGGGGGCTATGAGCAGTTCTTC. Its translation: CASSLGGGGGYEQFF. Supplemented by reference TRBV7-2 and TRBJ2-1, the full variable domain reads GAGVSQSPSNKVTEKGKDVELRCDPISGHTALYWYRQSLGQGLEFLIYFQGNSAPDKSGLPSDRFSAERTGGSVSTLTIQRTQQEDSAVYLCASSLGGGGGYEQFFGPGTRLTVL.

The V call is TRBV30, the J call TRBJ1-2; perhaps TRBD1 as D (5 bases). V shed 0 bases and J shed 7 bases, with 6 bases lying between them. CDR3 length: 11 amino acids. Germline CDR1 is GTSNPN and CDR2 is SVGIG (reference sequence). The CDR3 DNA follows: TGTGCCTGGAGTGTAAGGGGTGGCTACACCTTC. Translated: CAWSVRGGYTF.

The V call is TRBV3-1 (or the pseudogene TRBV3-2), the J call TRBJ2-2; 8 nucleotides align to TRBD2. This CDR3 has 15 amino acids. Germline trimming cut 3 bases from V and 8 bases from J; bases unmatched to any gene: 8. Germline CDR1 reads LGHDT; CDR2 reads YNNKEL (reference sequence). CDR3 residues: CASSQERGREGELFF. For the CDR3, the DNA is TGTGCCAGCAGCCAGGAGCGGGGGAGAGAAGGGGAGCTGTTTTTT.

There are a few counts of this clone. The genes are TRBV3-1 (or the pseudogene TRBV3-2) and TRBJ1-5; 7 nucleotides match TRBD1. The CDR3 length is 15 residues. The ends lost 1 base at V and 3 bases at J; junction bases unmatched: 3. Germline CDR1 reads LGHDT; CDR2 reads YNNKEL (reference sequence). CDR3 residues: CASSQGQGVNQPQHF. For the CDR3, the DNA is TGTGCCAGCAGCCAAGGACAGGGTGTCAATCAGCCCCAGCATTTT.

In the case of this clone: At one of its ends the junction is not consistent with the germline gene, which may arise from a read error. The genes are TRBV27 and TRBJ1-4; D is uncertain. The CDR3 consists of 15 residues. The germline CDR1 and CDR2 sequences are MNHEY and SMNVEV (reference sequence). The DNA for the CDR3 is TGTGCCAGCAGTTCGAATACTCCAACGAATGAAAAACTGTTTTTT. Translating gives CASSSNTPTNEKLFF.

V usage is TRBV28 and J usage is TRBJ2-7; D might be TRBD1 (5 bases). CDR1 and CDR2 (germline): MDHEN, SYDVKM. The V end was cut by 3 bases, the J end by 6 bases, with 15 bases between. This CDR3 comprises 14 residues. CDR3 in DNA: TGTGCCAGCAGTTTCCGCAGGGTTATTGGCGAGCAGTACTTC. It codes for CASSFRRVIGEQYF.

This chain joins TRBV6-6 and TRBJ1-2; 10 nucleotides align to TRBD1. CDR3 size: 15 residues. The ends lost 7 bases at V and 2 bases at J; junction bases unmatched: 7. Germline CDR1 reads MNHNY; CDR2 reads SVGAGI (reference sequence). CDR3 DNA sequence: TGTGCCAGCAACAGCCGGGACAGGGGAAACTATGGCTACACCTTC. It specifies CASNSRDRGNYGYTF.

The rearrangement joins TRBV6-5 to TRBJ1-2, with 9 nucleotides matching TRBD1. This CDR3 spans 14 amino acids. Germline CDR1 MNHEY, CDR2 SVGAGI. With V trimmed by 6 bases and J by 8 bases, 10 bases remained unmatched. Here the CDR3 DNA reads TGTGCCAGCAGGCCCCCGGGACAGGGCCCCGGCTACACCTTC. This gives the protein CASRPPGQGPGYTF.

This sequence joins TRBV5-8 and TRBJ1-6, with 7 bases matching TRBD1. The CDR3 covers 14 residues. With V trimmed by 4 bases and J by 6 bases, 4 bases remained unmatched. CDR1 and CDR2 from the germline V gene are SGHTS and YDEGEE. The CDR3 DNA is TGTGCCAGCAGCCGGGGACAGATTAATTCACCCCTCCACTTT. Amino acids: CASSRGQINSPLHF.

This clone was recorded only once. The chain has TRBV11-2 and TRBJ2-5; D is possibly TRBD2 (7 bases). Germline loops: CDR1 SGHAT, CDR2 FQNNGV. V lost 2 bases, J lost 4 bases, and 17 bases lay in between. This CDR3 spans 16 amino acids. CDR3 DNA: TGTGCCAGCAGCTTACAGAAAGGGGGGGGGCGAGAGACCCAGTACTTC. Translating gives CASSLQKGGGRETQYF.